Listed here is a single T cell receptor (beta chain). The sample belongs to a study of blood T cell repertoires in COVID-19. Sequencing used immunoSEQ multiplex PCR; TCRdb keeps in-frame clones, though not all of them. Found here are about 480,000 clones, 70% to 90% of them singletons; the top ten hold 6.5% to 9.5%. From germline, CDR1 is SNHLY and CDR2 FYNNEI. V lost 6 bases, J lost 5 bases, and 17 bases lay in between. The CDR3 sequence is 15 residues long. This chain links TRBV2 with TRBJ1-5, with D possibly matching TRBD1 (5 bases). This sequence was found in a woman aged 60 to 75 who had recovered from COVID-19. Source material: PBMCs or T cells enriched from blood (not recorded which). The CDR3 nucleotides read TGTGCCAGCAGCAATGGGCAGGGAAAGCATCAGCCCCAGCATTTT. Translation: CASSNGQGKHQPQHF.